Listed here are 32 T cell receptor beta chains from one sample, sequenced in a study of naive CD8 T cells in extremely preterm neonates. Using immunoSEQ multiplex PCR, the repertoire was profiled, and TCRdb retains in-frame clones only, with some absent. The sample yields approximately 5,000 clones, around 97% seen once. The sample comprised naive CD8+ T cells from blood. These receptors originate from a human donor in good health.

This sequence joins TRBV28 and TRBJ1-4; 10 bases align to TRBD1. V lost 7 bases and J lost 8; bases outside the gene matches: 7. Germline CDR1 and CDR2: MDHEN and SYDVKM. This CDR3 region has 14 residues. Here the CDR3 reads CASTWDRGGEKLFF. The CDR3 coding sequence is TGTGCCAGCACCTGGGACAGGGGCGGCGAAAAACTGTTTTTT.

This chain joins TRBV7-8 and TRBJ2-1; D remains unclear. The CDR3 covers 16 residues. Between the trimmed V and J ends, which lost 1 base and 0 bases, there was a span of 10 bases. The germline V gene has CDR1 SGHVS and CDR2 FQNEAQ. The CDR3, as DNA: TGTGCCAGCAGCTTAGTTTTGTCAGGCTCCTACAATGAGCAGTTCTTC. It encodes CASSLVLSGSYNEQFF.

CDR3 loop: CASSQESGTVANYGYTF. The DNA for the CDR3 is TGCGCCAGCAGCCAAGAGTCAGGCACAGTAGCTAACTATGGCTACACCTTC. This chain connects TRBV4-1 to TRBJ1-2; D call uncertain. In germline, CDR1 is MGHRA, CDR2 YSYEKL. V was pared by 0 bases and J by 0 bases, with 14 bases between. This CDR3 comprises 17 residues.

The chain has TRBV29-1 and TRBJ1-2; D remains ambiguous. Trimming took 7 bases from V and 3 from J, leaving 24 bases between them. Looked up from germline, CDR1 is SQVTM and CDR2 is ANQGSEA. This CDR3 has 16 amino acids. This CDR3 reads CSAMGGVSTRDYGYTF. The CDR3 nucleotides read TGCAGCGCCATGGGAGGTGTGTCAACCCGGGACTATGGCTACACCTTC.

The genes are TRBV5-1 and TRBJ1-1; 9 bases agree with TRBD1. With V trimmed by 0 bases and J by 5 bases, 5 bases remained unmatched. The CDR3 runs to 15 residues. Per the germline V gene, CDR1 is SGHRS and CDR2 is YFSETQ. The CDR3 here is CASSLVQGAQTEAFF. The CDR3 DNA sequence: TGCGCCAGCAGCTTGGTACAGGGGGCCCAAACTGAAGCTTTCTTT.

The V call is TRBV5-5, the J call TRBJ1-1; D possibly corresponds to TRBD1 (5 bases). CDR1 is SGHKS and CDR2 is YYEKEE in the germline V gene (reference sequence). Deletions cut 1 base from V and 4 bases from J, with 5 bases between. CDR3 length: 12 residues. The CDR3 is CASSLTGTEAFF. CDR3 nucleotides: TGTGCCAGCAGCTTGACAGGCACTGAAGCTTTCTTT.

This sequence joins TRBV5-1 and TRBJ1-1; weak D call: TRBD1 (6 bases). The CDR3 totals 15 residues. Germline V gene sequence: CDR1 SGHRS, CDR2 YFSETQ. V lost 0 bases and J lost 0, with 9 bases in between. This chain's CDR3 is CASSLAQGMNTEAFF. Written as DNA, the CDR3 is TGCGCCAGCAGCTTGGCCCAGGGGATGAACACTGAAGCTTTCTTT.

CDR3 loop: CASSTTGDEQYF. In nucleotides, the CDR3 is TGTGCCAGCAGTACGACAGGGGACGAGCAGTACTTC. The chain joins TRBV6-6 to TRBJ2-7, with 8 bases identical to TRBD1. V lost 5 bases, J lost 5 bases, and 2 bases stayed unmatched. Germline assignment: CDR1 MNHNY and CDR2 SVGAGI (reference sequence). CDR3 length: 12 residues.

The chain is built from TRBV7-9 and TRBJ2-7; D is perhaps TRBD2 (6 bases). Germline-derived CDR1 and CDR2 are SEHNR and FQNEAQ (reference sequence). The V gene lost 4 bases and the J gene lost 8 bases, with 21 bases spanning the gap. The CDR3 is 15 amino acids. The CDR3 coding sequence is TGTGCCAGCAGCTCCCCGGGGGAAGTACCCGGGCAGCAGTACTTC. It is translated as CASSSPGEVPGQQYF.

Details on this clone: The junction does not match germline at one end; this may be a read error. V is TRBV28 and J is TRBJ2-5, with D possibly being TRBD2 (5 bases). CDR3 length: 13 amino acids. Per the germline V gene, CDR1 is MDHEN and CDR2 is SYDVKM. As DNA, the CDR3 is TGTGCCAGCAGTTTTAAGGGATGGGAGACCCGGTACTTC. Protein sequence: CASSFKGWETRYF.

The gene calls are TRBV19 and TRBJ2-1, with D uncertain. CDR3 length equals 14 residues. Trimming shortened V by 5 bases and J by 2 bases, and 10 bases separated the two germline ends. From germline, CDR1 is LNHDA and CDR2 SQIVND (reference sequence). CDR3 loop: CASSPGGTYNEQFF. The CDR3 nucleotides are TGTGCCAGTAGTCCTGGCGGCACCTACAATGAGCAGTTCTTC.

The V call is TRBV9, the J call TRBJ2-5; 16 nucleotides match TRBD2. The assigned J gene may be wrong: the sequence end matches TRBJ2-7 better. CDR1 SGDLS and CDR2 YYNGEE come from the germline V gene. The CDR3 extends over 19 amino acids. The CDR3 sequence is CASSPNAGTSGGANYEQYF. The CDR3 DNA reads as TGTGCCAGCAGCCCTAACGCCGGGACTAGCGGGGGGGCGAACTACGAGCAGTACTTC.

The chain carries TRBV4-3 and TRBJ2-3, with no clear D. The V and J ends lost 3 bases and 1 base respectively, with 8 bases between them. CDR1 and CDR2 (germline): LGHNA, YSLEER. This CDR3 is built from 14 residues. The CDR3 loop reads CASSHSVGTDTQYF. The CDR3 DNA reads TGCGCCAGCAGCCACTCGGTGGGCACAGATACGCAGTATTTT.

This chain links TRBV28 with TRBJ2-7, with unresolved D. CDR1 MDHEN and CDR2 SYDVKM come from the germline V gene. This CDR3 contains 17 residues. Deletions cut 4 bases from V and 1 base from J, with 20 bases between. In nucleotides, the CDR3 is TGTGCCAGCAGTTCCCGGCCCGCGCGGAGATTATCCTACGAGCAGTACGTC. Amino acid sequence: CASSSRPARRLSYEQYV.

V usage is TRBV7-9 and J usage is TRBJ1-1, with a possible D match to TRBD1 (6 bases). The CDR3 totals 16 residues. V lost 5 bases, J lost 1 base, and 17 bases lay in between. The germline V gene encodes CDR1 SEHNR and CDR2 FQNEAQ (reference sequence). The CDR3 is CASSQAPGQPNTEAFF. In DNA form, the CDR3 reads TGTGCCAGCAGCCAAGCCCCGGGACAACCGAACACTGAAGCTTTCTTT.

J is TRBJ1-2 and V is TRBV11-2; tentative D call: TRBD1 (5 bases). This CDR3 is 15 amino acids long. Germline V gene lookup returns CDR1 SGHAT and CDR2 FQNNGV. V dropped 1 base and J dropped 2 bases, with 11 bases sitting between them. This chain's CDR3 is CASSLGGGLNYGYTF. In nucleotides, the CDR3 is TGTGCCAGCAGCTTAGGGGGGGGACTAAACTATGGCTACACCTTC.

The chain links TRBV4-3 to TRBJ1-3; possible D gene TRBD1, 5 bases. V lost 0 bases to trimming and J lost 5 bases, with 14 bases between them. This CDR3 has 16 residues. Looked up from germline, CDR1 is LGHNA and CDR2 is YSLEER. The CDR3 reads CASSQDIAGPRNTIYF. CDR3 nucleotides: TGCGCCAGCAGCCAAGATATAGCGGGGCCAAGAAACACCATATATTTT.

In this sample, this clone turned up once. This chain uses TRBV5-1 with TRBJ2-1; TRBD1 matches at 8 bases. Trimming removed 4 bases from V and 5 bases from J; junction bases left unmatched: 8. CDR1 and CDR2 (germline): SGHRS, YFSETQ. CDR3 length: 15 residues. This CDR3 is CASSHTGTGDNEQFF. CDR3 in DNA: TGCGCCAGCAGCCATACCGGGACAGGAGACAATGAGCAGTTCTTC.

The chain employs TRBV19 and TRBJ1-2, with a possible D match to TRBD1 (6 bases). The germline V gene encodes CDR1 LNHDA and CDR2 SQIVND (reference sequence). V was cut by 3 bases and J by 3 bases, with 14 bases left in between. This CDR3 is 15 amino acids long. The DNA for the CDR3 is TGTGCCAGTAGTATTTCGGGGGGCGACGACTATGGCTACACCTTC. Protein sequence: CASSISGGDDYGYTF.

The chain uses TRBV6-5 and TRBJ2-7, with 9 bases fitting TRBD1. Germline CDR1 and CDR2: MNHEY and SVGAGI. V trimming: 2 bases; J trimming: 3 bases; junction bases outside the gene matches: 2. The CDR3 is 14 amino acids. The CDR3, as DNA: TGTGCCAGCAGTTACCGACAGGGGGACTACGAGCAGTACTTC. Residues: CASSYRQGDYEQYF.

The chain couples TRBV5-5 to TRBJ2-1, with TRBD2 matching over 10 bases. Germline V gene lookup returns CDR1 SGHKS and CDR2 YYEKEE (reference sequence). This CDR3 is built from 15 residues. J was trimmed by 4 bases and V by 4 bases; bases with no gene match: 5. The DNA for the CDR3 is TGTGCCAGCAGCGAAGCGGGGGGGCTTTACAATGAGCAGTTCTTC. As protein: CASSEAGGLYNEQFF.

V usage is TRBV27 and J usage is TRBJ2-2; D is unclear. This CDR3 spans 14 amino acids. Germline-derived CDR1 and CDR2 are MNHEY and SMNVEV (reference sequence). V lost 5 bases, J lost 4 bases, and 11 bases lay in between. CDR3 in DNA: TGTGCCAGCAGTCCATACACATCCACCGGGGAGCTGTTTTTT. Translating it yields CASSPYTSTGELFF.

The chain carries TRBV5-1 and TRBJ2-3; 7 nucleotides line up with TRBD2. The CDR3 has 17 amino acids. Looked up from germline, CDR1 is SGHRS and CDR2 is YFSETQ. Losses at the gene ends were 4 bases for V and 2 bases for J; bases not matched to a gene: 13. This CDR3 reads CASSATPLAEYTDTQYF. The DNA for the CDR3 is TGCGCCAGCAGCGCAACGCCTCTAGCGGAGTACACAGATACGCAGTATTTT. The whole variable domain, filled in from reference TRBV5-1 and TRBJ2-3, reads KAGVTQTPRYLIKTRGQQVTLSCSPISGHRSVSWYQQTPGQGLQFLFEYFSETQRNKGNFPGRFSGRQFSNSRSEMNVSTLELGDSALYLCASSATPLAEYTDTQYFGPGTRLTVL.

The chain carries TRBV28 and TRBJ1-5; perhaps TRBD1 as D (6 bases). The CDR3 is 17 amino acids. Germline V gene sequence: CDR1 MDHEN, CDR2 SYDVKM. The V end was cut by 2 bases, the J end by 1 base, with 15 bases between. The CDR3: CASSLRGEGGSNQPQHF. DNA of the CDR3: TGTGCCAGCAGTTTAAGGGGGGAGGGTGGAAGCAATCAGCCCCAGCATTTT.

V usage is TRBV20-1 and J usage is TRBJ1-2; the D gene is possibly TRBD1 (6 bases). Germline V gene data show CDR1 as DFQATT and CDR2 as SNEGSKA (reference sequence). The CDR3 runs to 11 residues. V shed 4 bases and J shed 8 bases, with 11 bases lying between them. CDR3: CSATGGGGYTF. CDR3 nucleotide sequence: TGCAGTGCTACGGGGGGCGGGGGCTACACCTTC.

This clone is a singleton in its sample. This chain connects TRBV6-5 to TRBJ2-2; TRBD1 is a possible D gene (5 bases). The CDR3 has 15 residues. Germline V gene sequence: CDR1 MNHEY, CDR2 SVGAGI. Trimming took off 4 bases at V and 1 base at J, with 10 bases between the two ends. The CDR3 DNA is TGTGCCAGCAGTTTGGCGACAGAGAACACCGGGGAGCTGTTTTTT. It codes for CASSLATENTGELFF.

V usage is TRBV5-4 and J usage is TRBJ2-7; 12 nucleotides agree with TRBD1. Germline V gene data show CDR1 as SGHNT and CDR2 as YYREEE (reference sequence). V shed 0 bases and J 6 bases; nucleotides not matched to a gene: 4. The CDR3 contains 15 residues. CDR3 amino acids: CASSLVGQGAIEQYF. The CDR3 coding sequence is TGTGCCAGCAGCTTGGTGGGACAGGGGGCTATCGAGCAGTACTTC.

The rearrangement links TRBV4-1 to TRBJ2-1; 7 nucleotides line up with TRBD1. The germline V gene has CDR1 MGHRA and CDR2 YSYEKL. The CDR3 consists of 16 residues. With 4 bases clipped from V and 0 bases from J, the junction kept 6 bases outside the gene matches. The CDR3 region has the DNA TGCGCCAGCAGCCCTCACAGGGGCCCCTCCTACAATGAGCAGTTCTTC. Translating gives CASSPHRGPSYNEQFF.

For the CDR3, the DNA is TGTGCCAGCAGCCCAGGGACAGGGGGCGGATACGAGCAGTACTTC. Translated: CASSPGTGGGYEQYF. The genes are TRBV7-2 and TRBJ2-7, with 12 bases that match TRBD1. V shed 5 bases and J 4 bases; nucleotides not matched to a gene: 6. CDR1 is SGHTA, CDR2 FQGNSA, per germline. The CDR3 has 15 amino acids.

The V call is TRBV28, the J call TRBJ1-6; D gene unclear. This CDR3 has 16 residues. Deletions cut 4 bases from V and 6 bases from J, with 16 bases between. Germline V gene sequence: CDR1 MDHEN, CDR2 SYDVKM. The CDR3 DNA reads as TGTGCCAGCAGTTCCCATATCCGCGGCGGTAATTCACCCCTCCACTTT. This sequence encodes CASSSHIRGGNSPLHF.

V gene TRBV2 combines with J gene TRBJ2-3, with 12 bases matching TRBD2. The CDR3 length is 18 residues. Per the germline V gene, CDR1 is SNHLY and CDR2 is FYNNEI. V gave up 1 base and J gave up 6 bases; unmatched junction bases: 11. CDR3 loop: CASSEGGASGGALDTQYF. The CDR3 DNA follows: TGTGCCAGCAGTGAAGGGGGGGCTAGCGGGGGGGCCTTGGATACGCAGTATTTT.

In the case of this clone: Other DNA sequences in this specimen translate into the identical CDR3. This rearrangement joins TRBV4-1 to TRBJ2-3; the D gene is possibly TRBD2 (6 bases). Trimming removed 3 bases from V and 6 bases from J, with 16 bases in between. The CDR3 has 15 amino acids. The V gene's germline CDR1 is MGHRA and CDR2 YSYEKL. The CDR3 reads CASSQGGTLTDTQYF. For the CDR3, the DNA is TGCGCCAGCAGCCAGGGCGGGACCCTCACGGATACGCAGTATTTT.